Below, 19 T cell receptor beta chains from the same sample are listed, as sequenced in a study of blood T cell repertoires in COVID-19. Measured with immunoSEQ multiplex PCR; TCRdb has only the in-frame clones, and not every one. The table records 110,000 to 150,000 clones, over 70% of them present only once. Material: peripheral blood. The receptors here all came from a man aged 50-60 years with active or convalescent COVID-19.

The V and J genes are TRBV11-3 and TRBJ2-7; TRBD2 is a possible D gene (6 bases). Germline V gene lookup returns CDR1 SGHNT and CDR2 YENEEA. This CDR3 is 14 amino acids long. V lost 5 bases to trimming and J lost 1 base, with 12 bases between them. For the CDR3, the DNA is TGTGCCAGCAGCCCCGGGACTGCTTCCTACGAGCAGTACTTC. Its translation is CASSPGTASYEQYF.

Only a few counts were recorded for this clone. A read error may produce the germline difference seen at one junction end. The chain uses TRBV7-2 and TRBJ2-7; TRBD2 matches 11 bases. Germline lookup yields CDR1 SGHTA and CDR2 FQGNSA. The CDR3 runs 14 residues. CDR3 sequence: CASSIAGGPYEQYF. The DNA for the CDR3 is TGTGCCAGCAGCATAGCGGGAGGGCCTTACGAGCAGTACTTC. The variable domain in full, with the rest retrieved from reference TRBV7-2 and TRBJ2-7, is GAGVSQSPSNKVTEKGKDVELRCDPISGHTALYWYRQSLGQGLEFLIYFQGNSAPDKSGLPSDRFSAERTGGSVSTLTIQRTQQEDSAVYLCASSIAGGPYEQYFGPGTRLTVT.

This chain uses TRBV6-5 with TRBJ2-3; D may be TRBD2 (5 bases). The CDR3 has 13 residues. Germline CDR1 and CDR2: MNHEY and SVGAGI. Between the trimmed V and J ends, which lost 7 bases and 5 bases, there was a span of 13 bases. The CDR3 nucleotides are TGTGCCAGCACCTCGGGGATGGGAGATACGCAGTATTTT. It codes for CASTSGMGDTQYF.

The chain employs TRBV3-1 (or the pseudogene TRBV3-2) and TRBJ2-7; maybe TRBD2 (7 bases). Trimming left V 4 bases short and J 7 bases short, with 20 bases between. CDR1 and CDR2 from the germline V gene are LGHDT and YNNKEL (reference sequence). The length of the CDR3 is 15 residues. The CDR3 sequence: CASSLTRGGAGEQYF. CDR3 in DNA: TGTGCCAGCAGCCTTACGAGGGGGGGTGCGGGAGAGCAGTACTTC.

This clone was seen only once. This chain links TRBV28 with TRBJ2-7; 7 positions agree with TRBD2. Germline lookup yields CDR1 MDHEN and CDR2 SYDVKM. CDR3 length: 14 amino acids. J lost 3 bases, V lost 11 bases, and 13 bases had no gene match. CDR3 nucleotides: TGTGCCCGCTTCAGGTGGGAGGGAGGCTACGAGCAGTACTTC. Its translation is CARFRWEGGYEQYF.

The rearrangement links TRBV27 to TRBJ2-1; the match to TRBD2 covers 9 bases. The CDR3 runs 15 residues. Per the germline V gene, CDR1 is MNHEY and CDR2 is SMNVEV (reference sequence). J was trimmed by 7 bases and V by 4 bases; bases with no gene match: 8. CDR3 residues: CASSYYSGRRNEQFF. The CDR3 DNA follows: TGTGCCAGCAGTTACTATAGCGGGAGAAGGAATGAGCAGTTCTTC.

The sample holds one count of this clone. The rearrangement links TRBV19 to TRBJ2-1; TRBD1 might be the D (6 bases). Per the germline V gene, CDR1 is LNHDA and CDR2 is SQIVND (reference sequence). V was shortened by 3 bases and J by 10 bases, with 19 bases between the two germline ends. The CDR3 sequence is 15 residues long. The CDR3 DNA is TGTGCCAGTAGTATTTCCGGACAGCCTTTTGGGGAGCAGTTCTTC. This encodes CASSISGQPFGEQFF. Supplemented by reference TRBV19 and TRBJ2-1, the full variable domain reads DGGITQSPKYLFRKEGQNVTLSCEQNLNHDAMYWYRQDPGQGLRLIYYSQIVNDFQKGDIAEGYSVSREKKESFPLTVTSAQKNPTAFYLCASSISGQPFGEQFFGPGTRLTVL.

The chain employs TRBV19 and TRBJ1-4; TRBD1 is a possible D gene (5 bases). The CDR3 consists of 14 residues. V shed 7 bases and J shed 5 bases, with 14 bases lying between them. Germline assignment: CDR1 LNHDA and CDR2 SQIVND (reference sequence). The CDR3 sequence is CASTLGRENEKLFF. In DNA, the CDR3 is TGTGCCAGTACCCTGGGACGGGAGAATGAAAAACTGTTTTTT. The full variable domain, its missing parts supplied by reference TRBV19 and TRBJ1-4, is DGGITQSPKYLFRKEGQNVTLSCEQNLNHDAMYWYRQDPGQGLRLIYYSQIVNDFQKGDIAEGYSVSREKKESFPLTVTSAQKNPTAFYLCASTLGRENEKLFFGSGTQLSVL.

The chain uses TRBV7-3 and TRBJ2-6; no clear D. With 5 bases removed from V and 0 bases from J, the gap between germline ends came to 8 bases. Germline loops: CDR1 SGHTA, CDR2 FQGTGA. CDR3 length: 15 amino acids. CDR3 coding DNA: TGTGCCAGCAGCCCAGGCTACTCTGGGGCCAACGTCCTGACTTTC. It is translated as CASSPGYSGANVLTF.

The sample holds one count of this clone. The chain links TRBV19 to TRBJ2-1; TRBD2 aligns across 11 bases. The germline CDR1 and CDR2 sequences are LNHDA and SQIVND (reference sequence). The CDR3 consists of 19 residues. The V segment lost 0 bases and the J segment 6 bases; nucleotides outside the gene matches: 13. For the CDR3, the DNA is TGTGCCAGTAGTATAGATTGGACAGTGGGACTAGCGGCCAGCAATGAGCAGTTCTTC. This codes for CASSIDWTVGLAASNEQFF.

J is TRBJ2-1 and V is TRBV7-2; possibly TRBD2 for D (7 bases). Germline V lookup: CDR1 SGHTA, CDR2 FQGNSA. CDR3 length: 14 residues. V was cut by 7 bases and J by 5 bases, with 15 bases left in between. Here the CDR3 reads CASTPLGGHNEQFF. The CDR3 DNA follows: TGTGCCAGCACCCCATTGGGGGGGCACAATGAGCAGTTCTTC.

This clone was counted a single time. The rearrangement joins TRBV20-1 to TRBJ1-1; D call uncertain. CDR3 length: 11 amino acids. The V gene lost 3 bases and the J gene lost 3 bases, with 5 bases spanning the gap. Germline V gene data show CDR1 as DFQATT and CDR2 as SNEGSKA (reference sequence). CDR3 nucleotide sequence: TGCAGTGCTAGCGAGGACACTGAAGCTTTCTTT. This gives the protein CSASEDTEAFF.

The chain links TRBV18 to TRBJ2-1; D may be TRBD2 (6 bases). The V and J ends lost 1 base and 4 bases respectively, with 11 bases between them. The V gene's germline CDR1 is KGHSH and CDR2 LQKENI. The CDR3 consists of 15 residues. CDR3 DNA sequence: TGTGCCAGCTCACCACTAGCGGACCTATACAATGAGCAGTTCTTC. It translates to CASSPLADLYNEQFF.

This clone was recorded once. The chain employs TRBV9 and TRBJ1-4; 9 bases match TRBD1. Trimming took 4 bases from V and 8 from J; bases not matched to a gene: 9. Germline V gene sequence: CDR1 SGDLS, CDR2 YYNGEE. This CDR3 has 15 residues. The chain's CDR3 is CASSLTGTGSEKLFF. The CDR3 DNA sequence: TGTGCCAGCAGCTTAACCGGGACAGGGAGCGAAAAACTGTTTTTT. Full variable domain (remainder filled in from reference TRBV9 and TRBJ1-4): DSGVTQTPKHLITATGQRVTLRCSPRSGDLSVYWYQQSLDQGLQFLIQYYNGEERAKGNILERFSAQQFPDLHSELNLSSLELGDSALYFCASSLTGTGSEKLFFGSGTQLSVL.

The J gene is TRBJ2-3, the V gene TRBV4-1; 9 bases agree with TRBD1. With 7 bases clipped from V and 5 bases from J, the junction kept 16 bases outside the gene matches. In germline, CDR1 is MGHRA, CDR2 YSYEKL. The CDR3 consists of 17 residues. The DNA of the CDR3 is TGCGCCAGCAACACGGGGAATGGACAGGGGATCGGAGATACGCAGTATTTT. It encodes CASNTGNGQGIGDTQYF.

The chain is built from TRBV5-5 and TRBJ1-3; perhaps TRBD1 as D (5 bases). Trimming pared 1 base from V and 0 bases from J, leaving 11 bases between. This CDR3 has 16 residues. In germline, CDR1 is SGHKS, CDR2 YYEKEE (reference sequence). The CDR3 loop is CASSLIPGPSGNTIYF. CDR3 bases: TGTGCCAGCAGCTTGATCCCAGGGCCCTCTGGAAACACCATATATTTT.

This clone was detected only once. V usage is TRBV19 and J usage is TRBJ2-7; the match to TRBD1 covers 9 bases. The CDR3 has 15 residues. Germline CDR1 LNHDA, CDR2 SQIVND (reference sequence). V was clipped by 6 bases and J by 3 bases; unmatched bases: 9. CDR3 sequence (DNA): TGTGCCAGTAGCCCGGGACAGGGATATTTCTACGAGCAGTACTTC. It codes for CASSPGQGYFYEQYF.

This clone was seen once. The rearrangement uses TRBV3-1 (or the pseudogene TRBV3-2) and TRBJ2-3; 8 bases map to TRBD1. V lost 0 bases to trimming and J lost 5 bases; unmatched junction nucleotides: 10. The germline gives CDR1 LGHDT, CDR2 YNNKEL (reference sequence). The CDR3 sequence is 17 residues long. CDR3 DNA: TGTGCCAGCAGCCAAGAGATTCGGTTCAGGGGGCTAGATACGCAGTATTTT. Its protein is CASSQEIRFRGLDTQYF.

The CDR3 here is CASSSSGLAGDEQFF. In DNA form, the CDR3 reads TGTGCCAGCAGCTCCTCTGGACTAGCGGGAGATGAGCAGTTCTTC. This chain links TRBV11-2 with TRBJ2-1; 13 positions match TRBD2. Germline CDR1 is SGHAT and CDR2 is FQNNGV. The CDR3 sequence is 15 residues long. V trimming: 4 bases; J trimming: 8 bases; junction bases outside the gene matches: 5.